Listed below are T cell receptor beta chains from one sample, sequenced in a study of OX40 agonist ivuxolimab in advanced cancers. TCRdb's table, derived via immunoSEQ multiplex PCR, lists solely in-frame clones and lacks some. The sample holds 50,000 to 75,000 clones, roughly 80% seen once. The sequencing used CD4+ or CD8+ T cells sorted from blood, collected in a trial of the OX40 agonist ivuxolimab. The receptors stem from an adult with an advanced solid tumor such as melanoma, head and neck, liver or kidney cancer. The CDR3 runs from the conserved cysteine through the conserved F or W. Each record gives: CDR3 protein, CDR3 DNA, J gene, V gene, D gene, clone size. A D gene is named only where the DNA matches it firmly. Size tells how often a clone was seen (once, few, many) or the class of an expanded clone, and some rows leave it out.

CDR3 protein: CASSSGQVHTGELFF
CDR3 DNA: TGTGCCAGCAGCTCGGGACAGGTACACACCGGGGAGCTGTTTTTT
J gene: TRBJ2-2
V gene: TRBV5-6
D gene: TRBD1
clone size: NA

CDR3 protein: CASSVGPGQNTEAFF
CDR3 DNA: TGTGCCAGCAGCGTAGGGCCCGGCCAGAACACTGAAGCTTTCTTT
J gene: TRBJ1-1
V gene: TRBV9
D gene: NA
clone size: NA

CDR3 protein: CASGPGQGGSPLHF
CDR3 DNA: TGTGCTAGTGGCCCGGGACAGGGAGGGTCACCCCTCCACTTT
J gene: TRBJ1-6
V gene: TRBV12-5
D gene: TRBD1
clone size: NA

CDR3 protein: CASSPGIQYNEQFF
CDR3 DNA: TGTGCCAGCAGTCCCGGGATACAGTACAATGAGCAGTTCTTC
J gene: TRBJ2-1
V gene: TRBV28
D gene: NA
clone size: NA

CDR3 protein: CASSQDWAVDNEQFF
CDR3 DNA: TGCGCCAGCAGCCAAGATTGGGCTGTCGACAATGAGCAGTTCTTC
J gene: TRBJ2-1
V gene: TRBV4-1
D gene: NA
clone size: NA

CDR3 protein: CASSRGLRGTNEKLFF
CDR3 DNA: TGTGCCAGCAGCAGGGGATTGAGGGGAACTAATGAAAAACTGTTTTTT
J gene: TRBJ1-4
V gene: TRBV21-1
D gene: NA
clone size: NA

CDR3 protein: CASSPLAGTREQFF
CDR3 DNA: TGTGCCAGCAGTCCACTAGCGGGAACGCGTGAGCAGTTCTTC
J gene: TRBJ2-1
V gene: TRBV27
D gene: TRBD2
clone size: NA

CDR3 protein: CASRITGNQPQHF
CDR3 DNA: TGTGCCAGTCGTATTACAGGGAATCAGCCCCAGCATTTT
J gene: TRBJ1-5
V gene: TRBV19
D gene: NA
clone size: NA

CDR3 protein: CAIRPDETKEQYF
CDR3 DNA: TGTGCCATCAGGCCGGACGAAACTAAAGAGCAGTACTTC
J gene: TRBJ2-7
V gene: TRBV10-3
D gene: NA
clone size: NA

CDR3 protein: CSVEGLLAGGNYNEQFF
CDR3 DNA: TGCAGCGTTGAGGGACTACTAGCGGGAGGGAACTACAATGAGCAGTTCTTC
J gene: TRBJ2-1
V gene: TRBV29-1
D gene: TRBD2
clone size: NA

CDR3 protein: CASSESGGVIQYF
CDR3 DNA: TGTGCCAGTAGTGAGAGCGGCGGCGTCATTCAGTACTTC
J gene: TRBJ2-4
V gene: TRBV19
D gene: NA
clone size: NA

CDR3 protein: CAWVLASTGELFF
CDR3 DNA: TGTGCCTGGGTCCTAGCGTCCACCGGGGAGCTGTTTTTT
J gene: TRBJ2-2
V gene: TRBV30
D gene: NA
clone size: once

CDR3 protein: CASTREGQGAYEQYF
CDR3 DNA: TGTGCCAGCACTCGAGAAGGACAGGGGGCCTACGAGCAGTACTTC
J gene: TRBJ2-7
V gene: TRBV6-5
D gene: TRBD1
clone size: NA

CDR3 protein: CAWSVQAASTPYGYTF
CDR3 DNA: TGTGCCTGGAGTGTACAGGCCGCCTCTACCCCTTATGGCTACACCTTC
J gene: TRBJ1-2
V gene: TRBV30
D gene: NA
clone size: NA

CDR3 protein: CASSGPLVAGANVLTF
CDR3 DNA: TGTGCCAGCAGTGGACCCCTAGTGGCTGGGGCCAACGTCCTGACTTTC
J gene: TRBJ2-6
V gene: TRBV2
D gene: NA
clone size: NA

CDR3 protein: CASSPGQVYEQYF
CDR3 DNA: TGCGCCAGCAGCCCGGGACAGGTCTACGAGCAGTACTTC
J gene: TRBJ2-7
V gene: TRBV5-1
D gene: TRBD1
clone size: NA

CDR3 protein: CASSPERIRETQYF
CDR3 DNA: TGTGCCAGCAGCCCGGAGAGGATCAGAGAGACCCAGTACTTC
J gene: TRBJ2-5
V gene: TRBV7-8
D gene: NA
clone size: few

CDR3 protein: CASSQAPDLGVYNEQFF
CDR3 DNA: TGCGCCAGCAGCCAAGCCCCAGACTTGGGGGTGTACAATGAGCAGTTCTTC
J gene: TRBJ2-1
V gene: TRBV4-1
D gene: NA
clone size: NA

CDR3 protein: CASSTRAGTDTQYF
CDR3 DNA: TGTGCCAGCAGCACTCGGGCCGGCACAGATACGCAGTATTTT
J gene: TRBJ2-3
V gene: TRBV7-2
D gene: NA
clone size: NA

CDR3 protein: CASSLRARLAGLDNEQFF
CDR3 DNA: TGTGCCAGCAGTTTGAGGGCCAGACTAGCGGGATTAGACAATGAGCAGTTCTTC
J gene: TRBJ2-1
V gene: TRBV27
D gene: TRBD2
clone size: NA

CDR3 protein: CATSRGPGDGDTQYF
CDR3 DNA: TGTGCCACCAGCAGAGGTCCCGGGGACGGAGATACGCAGTATTTT
J gene: TRBJ2-3
V gene: TRBV15
D gene: NA
clone size: few

CDR3 protein: CASSAAMGSGVIGELFF
CDR3 DNA: TGTGCCAGTAGTGCGGCTATGGGTAGCGGTGTGATCGGGGAGCTGTTTTTT
J gene: TRBJ2-2
V gene: TRBV19
D gene: NA
clone size: NA

CDR3 protein: CASSATWETQYF
CDR3 DNA: TGTGCCAGCAGCGCGACATGGGAGACCCAGTACTTC
J gene: TRBJ2-5
V gene: TRBV7-9
D gene: NA
clone size: NA

CDR3 protein: CAWSPGQGRDTQYF
CDR3 DNA: TGTGCCTGGAGTCCCGGACAGGGCCGAGATACGCAGTATTTT
J gene: TRBJ2-3
V gene: TRBV30
D gene: TRBD1
clone size: NA

CDR3 protein: CASSGSGTTGELFF
CDR3 DNA: TGCGCCAGCAGTGGGTCAGGGACCACCGGGGAGCTGTTTTTT
J gene: TRBJ2-2
V gene: TRBV10-2
D gene: NA
clone size: NA

CDR3 protein: CASSVAGSNQPQHF
CDR3 DNA: TGTGCCAGCAGCGTAGCGGGTAGCAATCAGCCCCAGCATTTT
J gene: TRBJ1-5
V gene: TRBV9
D gene: NA
clone size: NA

CDR3 protein: CASSYSDPRYQPQHF
CDR3 DNA: TGTGCCAGCAGTTACTCGGATCCACGATATCAGCCCCAGCATTTT
J gene: TRBJ1-5
V gene: TRBV6-5
D gene: NA
clone size: NA

CDR3 protein: CASRETGTGREQYF
CDR3 DNA: TGTGCCAGCAGAGAGACCGGGACAGGGCGGGAGCAGTACTTC
J gene: TRBJ2-7
V gene: TRBV25-1
D gene: TRBD1
clone size: NA

CDR3 protein: CASSAYRGYEQYF
CDR3 DNA: TGTGCCAGCAGTGCTTACAGGGGGTACGAGCAGTACTTC
J gene: TRBJ2-7
V gene: TRBV6-1
D gene: TRBD1
clone size: NA

CDR3 protein: CASSSESADTQYF
CDR3 DNA: TGTGCCAGCAGCTCGGAGAGCGCAGATACGCAGTATTTT
J gene: TRBJ2-3
V gene: TRBV13
D gene: NA
clone size: NA

CDR3 protein: CASRAGTGKGYEQYF
CDR3 DNA: TGTGCCAGCAGGGCCGGGACAGGGAAAGGCTACGAGCAGTACTTC
J gene: TRBJ2-7
V gene: TRBV6-1
D gene: TRBD1
clone size: NA

CDR3 protein: CASSYRAGANVLTF
CDR3 DNA: TGCGCCAGCAGTTACAGGGCTGGGGCCAACGTCCTGACTTTC
J gene: TRBJ2-6
V gene: TRBV4-1
D gene: NA
clone size: NA

CDR3 protein: CASSSASEGHEQYF
CDR3 DNA: TGTGCCAGCAGCTCAGCCTCGGAGGGCCACGAGCAGTACTTC
J gene: TRBJ2-7
V gene: TRBV11-3
D gene: NA
clone size: NA

CDR3 protein: CASEPATSGNTIYF
CDR3 DNA: TGTGCCAGCGAGCCGGCGACCTCTGGAAACACCATATATTTT
J gene: TRBJ1-3
V gene: TRBV9
D gene: NA
clone size: few

CDR3 protein: CAWSVLVGLTSYEQYF
CDR3 DNA: TGTGCCTGGAGTGTACTTGTAGGACTGACCTCCTACGAGCAGTACTTC
J gene: TRBJ2-7
V gene: TRBV30
D gene: NA
clone size: NA

CDR3 protein: CASSRGRETQYF
CDR3 DNA: TGTGCCAGCAGCCGGGGGCGAGAGACCCAGTACTTC
J gene: TRBJ2-5
V gene: TRBV5-4
D gene: NA
clone size: NA

CDR3 protein: CASSTGTAMFYEQYF
CDR3 DNA: TGCGCCAGCAGCACCGGGACGGCGATGTTCTACGAGCAGTACTTC
J gene: TRBJ2-7
V gene: TRBV5-1
D gene: NA
clone size: NA

CDR3 protein: CASSLRTGQGYTF
CDR3 DNA: TGTGCCAGCAGCCTCAGGACAGGGCAGGGCTACACCTTC
J gene: TRBJ1-2
V gene: TRBV5-5
D gene: TRBD1
clone size: NA

CDR3 protein: CSVGIGKDTQYF
CDR3 DNA: TGCAGCGTTGGGATTGGGAAAGATACGCAGTATTTT
J gene: TRBJ2-3
V gene: TRBV29-1
D gene: NA
clone size: NA

CDR3 protein: CASSVGANQPQHF
CDR3 DNA: TGTGCCAGCAGCGTAGGAGCTAATCAGCCCCAGCATTTT
J gene: TRBJ1-5
V gene: TRBV9
D gene: NA
clone size: once

CDR3 protein: CASREGDGNTIYF
CDR3 DNA: TGTGCTAGCAGGGAAGGGGACGGAAACACCATATATTTT
J gene: TRBJ1-3
V gene: TRBV7-7
D gene: NA
clone size: NA

CDR3 protein: CAWSRPGSTEAFF
CDR3 DNA: TGTGCCTGGAGCCGACCAGGGAGCACTGAAGCTTTCTTT
J gene: TRBJ1-1
V gene: TRBV30
D gene: NA
clone size: NA

CDR3 protein: CASSPAIANYGYTF
CDR3 DNA: TGTGCCAGCTCACCCGCAATTGCTAACTATGGCTACACCTTC
J gene: TRBJ1-2
V gene: TRBV18
D gene: NA
clone size: NA

CDR3 protein: CASSVGGGGQSSGNTIYF
CDR3 DNA: TGTGCCAGCAGCGTAGGAGGGGGGGGACAGAGCTCTGGAAACACCATATATTTT
J gene: TRBJ1-3
V gene: TRBV9
D gene: TRBD1
clone size: NA

CDR3 protein: CTSRQAGNTIYF
CDR3 DNA: TGTACCAGCAGGCAGGCTGGAAACACCATATATTTT
J gene: TRBJ1-3
V gene: TRBV2
D gene: NA
clone size: NA